Listed below are T cell receptor beta chains from one sample, sequenced in a study of CD8 T cells in Susac syndrome. TCRdb recomputed calls from the immunoSEQ multiplex PCR reads with MiXCR, one row per CDR3 protein. The table has tens of thousands of distinct CDR3 sequences, roughly 95% seen once; the top ten hold more than 0.09%. Source material: CD4+ T cells from PBMCs. The receptors were gathered from a human donor with multiple sclerosis. CDR3s leave out the opening cysteine and the closing phenylalanine or tryptophan. The D gene is left open where the match is weak.

v_call: TRBV2
cdr3_length: 12
d_call: .
cdr3_aa: ASSEWGAGNEQF

v_call: TRBV11-3
cdr3_length: 12
d_call: .
cdr3_aa: ASSLDSFYNEQF

v_call: TRBV27
cdr3_length: 14
d_call: TRBD2
cdr3_aa: ASSRGTSGGAWEQF

v_call: TRBV4-1
cdr3_length: 16
d_call: .
cdr3_aa: ASSQGGKVPSKMSQLF

v_call: TRBV20-1
cdr3_length: 15
d_call: TRBD1
cdr3_aa: SARTWTGVISYNEQF

v_call: TRBV24-1
cdr3_length: 13
d_call: TRBD1
cdr3_aa: ATSYRQGVQETQY

v_call: TRBV20-1
cdr3_length: 9
d_call: .
cdr3_aa: SARRSYEQY

v_call: TRBV20-1
cdr3_length: 11
d_call: TRBD1
cdr3_aa: SARDGTGVEAF

v_call: TRBV4-1
cdr3_length: 15
d_call: .
cdr3_aa: ASSQEQQDYSNQPQH

v_call: TRBV14
cdr3_length: 15
d_call: .
cdr3_aa: ASSHQPGWGRQETQY

v_call: TRBV20-1
cdr3_length: 14
d_call: TRBD1
cdr3_aa: SAPRPGGAMMYGYT

v_call: TRBV27
cdr3_length: 13
d_call: .
cdr3_aa: ASRLDGRVNTEAF

v_call: TRBV6-6
cdr3_length: 12
d_call: TRBD1
cdr3_aa: ASSYPTGGNEQF

v_call: TRBV4-1
cdr3_length: 14
d_call: .
cdr3_aa: ASSQGPQGSNQPQH

v_call: TRBV6-6
cdr3_length: 12
d_call: .
cdr3_aa: ASSVVGGVYEQY

v_call: TRBV7-2
cdr3_length: 13
d_call: .
cdr3_aa: ASSLALAGRYGYT

v_call: TRBV4-1
cdr3_length: 15
d_call: TRBD2
cdr3_aa: ASSRGGLAGAYNEQF